A single T cell receptor (beta chain) is shown here with its context. Its target is unknown. This sample is drawn from a study of T cell responses to AZD1222 COVID-19 vaccine. Findings and limits, study-wide: Baseline seropositivity occurred in only a handful of AZD1222 recipients. Donors were largely white British and mainly female; clonal diversity was possibly underestimated.

Germline V gene lookup returns CDR1 SGHTA and CDR2 FQGTGA. The CDR3 length is 15 residues. V was pared by 2 bases and J by 7 bases, with 4 bases of the junction left unmatched. Method: immunoSEQ multiplex PCR; TCRdb's copy keeps in-frame clones and lacks some. The data contain some 150,000 clones, approximately 90% of them seen just once; the ten biggest clones take up 2.5% to 3.5%. The sequence was obtained from an adult who received the AZD1222 COVID-19 vaccine. The source was peripheral blood, collected 28 days after the second AZD1222 dose. This chain uses TRBV7-3 with TRBJ2-1; 11 bases fit TRBD2. The CDR3: CASSLGASGRNEQFF. The CDR3 DNA reads TGTGCCAGCAGCTTAGGGGCTAGCGGGAGGAATGAGCAGTTCTTC.